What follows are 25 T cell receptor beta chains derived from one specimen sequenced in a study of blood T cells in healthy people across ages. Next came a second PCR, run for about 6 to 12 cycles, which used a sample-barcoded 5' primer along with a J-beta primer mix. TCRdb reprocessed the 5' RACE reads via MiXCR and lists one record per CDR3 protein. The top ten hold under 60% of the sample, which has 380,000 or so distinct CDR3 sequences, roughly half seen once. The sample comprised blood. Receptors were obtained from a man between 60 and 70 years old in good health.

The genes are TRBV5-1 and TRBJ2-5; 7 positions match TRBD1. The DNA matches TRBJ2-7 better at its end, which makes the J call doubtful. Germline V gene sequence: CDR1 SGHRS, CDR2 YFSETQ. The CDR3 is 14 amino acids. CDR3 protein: CASATTGTAYEQYF. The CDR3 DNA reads TGCGCCAGCGCAACTACCGGGACAGCCTACGAGCAGTACTTC.

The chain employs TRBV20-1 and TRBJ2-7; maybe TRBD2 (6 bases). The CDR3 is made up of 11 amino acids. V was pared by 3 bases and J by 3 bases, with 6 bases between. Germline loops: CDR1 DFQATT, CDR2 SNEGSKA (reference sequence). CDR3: CSARRGYEQYF. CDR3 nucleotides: TGCAGTGCTAGGCGGGGCTACGAGCAGTACTTC.

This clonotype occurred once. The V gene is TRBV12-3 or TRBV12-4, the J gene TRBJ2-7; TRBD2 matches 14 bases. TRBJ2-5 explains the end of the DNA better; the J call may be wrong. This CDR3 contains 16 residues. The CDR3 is CAVRTSGRKFRETQYF. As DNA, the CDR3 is TGTGCCGTCAGGACTAGCGGGAGGAAGTTTCGAGAGACCCAGTACTTC.

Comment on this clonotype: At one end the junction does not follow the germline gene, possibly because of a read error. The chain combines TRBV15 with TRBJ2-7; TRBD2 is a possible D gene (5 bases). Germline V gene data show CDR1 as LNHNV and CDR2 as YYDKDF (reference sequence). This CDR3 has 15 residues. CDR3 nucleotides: TGTGCCACCAGCAGAGGGGCCTCCTTAGACTACAAGCAGTACTTC. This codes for CATSRGASLDYKQYF.

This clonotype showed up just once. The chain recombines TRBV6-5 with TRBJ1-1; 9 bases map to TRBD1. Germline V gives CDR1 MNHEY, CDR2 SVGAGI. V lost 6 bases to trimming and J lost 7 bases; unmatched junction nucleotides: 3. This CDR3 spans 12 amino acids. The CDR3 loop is CASRPGQGEAFF. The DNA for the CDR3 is TGTGCCAGCAGACCGGGACAGGGTGAAGCTTTCTTT.

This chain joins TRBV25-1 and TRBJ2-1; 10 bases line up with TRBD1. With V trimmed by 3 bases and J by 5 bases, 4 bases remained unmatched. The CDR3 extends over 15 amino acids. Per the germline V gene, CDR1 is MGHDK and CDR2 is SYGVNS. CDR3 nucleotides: TGTGCCAGCAGTGACCCCGGGACAGGGGACAATGAGCAGTTCTTC. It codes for CASSDPGTGDNEQFF.

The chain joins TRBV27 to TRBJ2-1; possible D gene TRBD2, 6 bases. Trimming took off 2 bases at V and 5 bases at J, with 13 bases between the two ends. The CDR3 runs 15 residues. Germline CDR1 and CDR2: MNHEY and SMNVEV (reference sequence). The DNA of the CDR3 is TGTGCCAGCAGTTTAGCGGGATCACAGCACAATGAGCAGTTCTTC. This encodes CASSLAGSQHNEQFF.

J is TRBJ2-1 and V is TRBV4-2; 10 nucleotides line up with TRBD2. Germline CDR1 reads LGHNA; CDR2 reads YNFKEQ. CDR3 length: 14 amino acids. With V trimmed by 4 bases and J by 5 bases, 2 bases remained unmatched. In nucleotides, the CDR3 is TGTGCCAGCAGCCCCACTAGCGGGGACAATGAGCAGTTCTTC. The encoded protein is CASSPTSGDNEQFF.

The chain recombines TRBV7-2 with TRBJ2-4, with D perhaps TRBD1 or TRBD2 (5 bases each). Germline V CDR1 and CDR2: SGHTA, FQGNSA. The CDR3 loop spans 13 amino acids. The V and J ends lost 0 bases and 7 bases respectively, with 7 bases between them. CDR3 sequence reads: CASSLAGTNIQYF. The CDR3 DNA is TGTGCCAGCAGCTTAGCAGGGACGAACATTCAGTACTTC.

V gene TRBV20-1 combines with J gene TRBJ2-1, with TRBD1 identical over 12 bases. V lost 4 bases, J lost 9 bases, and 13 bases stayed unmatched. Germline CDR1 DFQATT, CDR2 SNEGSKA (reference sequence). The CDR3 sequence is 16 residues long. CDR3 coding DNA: TGCAGTGCTACCCCGGGCTATGGGACAGGGGGCGGTGAGCAGTTCTTC. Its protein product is CSATPGYGTGGGEQFF.

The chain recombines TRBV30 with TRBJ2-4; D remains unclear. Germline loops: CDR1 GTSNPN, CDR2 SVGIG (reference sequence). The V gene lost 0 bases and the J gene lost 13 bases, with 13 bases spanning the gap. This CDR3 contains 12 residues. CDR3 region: CAWSVPVMRQYF. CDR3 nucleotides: TGTGCCTGGAGTGTCCCCGTCATGCGGCAGTACTTC. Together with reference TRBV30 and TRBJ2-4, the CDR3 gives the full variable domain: SQTIHQWPATLVQPVGSPLSLECTVEGTSNPNLYWYRQAAGRGLQLLFYSVGIGQISSEVPQNLSASRPQDRQFILSSKKLLLSDSGFYLCAWSVPVMRQYFGAGTRLSVL.

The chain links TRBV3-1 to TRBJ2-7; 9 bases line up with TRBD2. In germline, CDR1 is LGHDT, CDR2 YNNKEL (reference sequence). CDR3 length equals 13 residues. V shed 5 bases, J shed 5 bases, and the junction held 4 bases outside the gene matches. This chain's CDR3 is CASSKGLADEQYF. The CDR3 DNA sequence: TGTGCCAGCAGCAAGGGACTAGCCGACGAGCAGTACTTC.

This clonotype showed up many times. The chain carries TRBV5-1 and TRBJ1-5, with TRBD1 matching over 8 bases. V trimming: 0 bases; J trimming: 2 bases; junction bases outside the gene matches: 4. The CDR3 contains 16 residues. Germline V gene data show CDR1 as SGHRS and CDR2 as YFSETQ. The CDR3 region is CASSLDGQGGNQPQHF. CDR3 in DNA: TGCGCCAGCAGCTTGGACGGACAGGGAGGCAATCAGCCCCAGCATTTT.

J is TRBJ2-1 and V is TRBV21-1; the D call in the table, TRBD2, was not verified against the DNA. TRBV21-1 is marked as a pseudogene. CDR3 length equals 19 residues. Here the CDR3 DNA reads TGTGCCAGCAGCAAAGCAGGTCTCGGACTAGCGGTATCCTACAATGAGCAGTTCTTC. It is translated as CASSKAGLGLAVSYNEQFF.

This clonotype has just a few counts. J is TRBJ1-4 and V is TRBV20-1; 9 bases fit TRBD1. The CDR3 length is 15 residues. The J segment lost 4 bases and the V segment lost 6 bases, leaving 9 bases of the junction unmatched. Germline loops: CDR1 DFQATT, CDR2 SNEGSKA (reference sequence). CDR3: CSADPQGAINEKLFF. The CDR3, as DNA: TGCAGTGCCGACCCACAGGGGGCGATTAATGAAAAACTGTTTTTT.

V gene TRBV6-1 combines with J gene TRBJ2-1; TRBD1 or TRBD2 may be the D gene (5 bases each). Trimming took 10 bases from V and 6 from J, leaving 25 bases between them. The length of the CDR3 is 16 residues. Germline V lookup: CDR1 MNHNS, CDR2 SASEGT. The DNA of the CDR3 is TGTGCCACCCCCATCGGAGCGGTAGGGGTTAGCAATGAGCAGTTCTTC. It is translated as CATPIGAVGVSNEQFF.

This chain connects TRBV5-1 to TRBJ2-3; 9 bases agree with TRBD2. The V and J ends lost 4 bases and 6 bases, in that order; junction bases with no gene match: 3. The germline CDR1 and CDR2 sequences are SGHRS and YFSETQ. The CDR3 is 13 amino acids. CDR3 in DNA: TGCGCCAGCAGCCCCGCGGGGGGGGATACGCAGTATTTT. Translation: CASSPAGGDTQYF.

The CDR3 sequence is CASSDGALSNQPQHF. In nucleotides, the CDR3 is TGCGCCAGCAGTGATGGGGCCCTTAGCAATCAGCCCCAGCATTTT. V is TRBV10-2 and J is TRBJ1-5; TRBD1 might be the D (5 bases). The length of the CDR3 is 15 residues. Germline CDR1 and CDR2: WSHSY and SAAADI. The V and J ends lost 3 bases and 0 bases respectively, with 9 bases between them.

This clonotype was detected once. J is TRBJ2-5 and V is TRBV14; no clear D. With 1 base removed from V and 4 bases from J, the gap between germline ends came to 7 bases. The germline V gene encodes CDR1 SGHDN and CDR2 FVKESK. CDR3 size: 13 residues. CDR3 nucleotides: TGTGCCAGCAGCCAAGGATTCGTAGAGACCCAGTACTTC. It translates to CASSQGFVETQYF.

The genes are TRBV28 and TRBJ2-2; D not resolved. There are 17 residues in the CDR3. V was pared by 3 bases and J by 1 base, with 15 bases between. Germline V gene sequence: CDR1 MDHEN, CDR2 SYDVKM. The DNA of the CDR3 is TGTGCCAGCAGTTTTCCTCAGCTCGGGTGGAACACCGGGGAGCTGTTTTTT. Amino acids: CASSFPQLGWNTGELFF.

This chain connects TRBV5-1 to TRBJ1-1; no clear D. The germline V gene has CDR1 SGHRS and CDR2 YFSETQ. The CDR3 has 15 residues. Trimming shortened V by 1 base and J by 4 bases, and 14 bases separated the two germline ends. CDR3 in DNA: TGCGCCAGCAGCTTGTGTATTGGTGAGAGCACTGAAGCTTTCTTT. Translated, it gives CASSLCIGESTEAFF.

The CDR3 sequence: CASSFGVVGEQFF. CDR3 DNA: TGTGCCAGCAGCTTCGGAGTGGTCGGCGAGCAGTTCTTC. The chain uses TRBV7-2 and TRBJ2-1; D gene unclear. CDR1 is SGHTA and CDR2 is FQGNSA in the germline V gene. The ends were cut back, 3 bases at V and 10 bases at J, with 13 bases in the middle. This CDR3 spans 13 amino acids.

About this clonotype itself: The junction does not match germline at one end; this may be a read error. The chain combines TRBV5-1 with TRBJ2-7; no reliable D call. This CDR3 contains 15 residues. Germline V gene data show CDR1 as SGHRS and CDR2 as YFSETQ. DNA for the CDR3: TGCGCCAGCAGCCCGCGACCCGAGACCCACTACAAGCAGTACTTC. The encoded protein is CASSPRPETHYKQYF.

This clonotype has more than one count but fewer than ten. CDR3 loop: CASTRGTGSYNEQFF. The CDR3 DNA sequence: TGCGCCAGCACCCGAGGGACAGGGTCCTACAATGAGCAGTTCTTC. The chain carries TRBV5-1 and TRBJ2-1; 9 bases agree with TRBD1. The length of the CDR3 is 15 residues. Germline CDR1 SGHRS, CDR2 YFSETQ. After removal of 6 bases from V and 1 base from J, the junction contained 5 bases not matched to a gene. Supplemented by reference TRBV5-1 and TRBJ2-1, the full variable domain reads KAGVTQTPRYLIKTRGQQVTLSCSPISGHRSVSWYQQTPGQGLQFLFEYFSETQRNKGNFPGRFSGRQFSNSRSEMNVSTLELGDSALYLCASTRGTGSYNEQFFGPGTRLTVL.

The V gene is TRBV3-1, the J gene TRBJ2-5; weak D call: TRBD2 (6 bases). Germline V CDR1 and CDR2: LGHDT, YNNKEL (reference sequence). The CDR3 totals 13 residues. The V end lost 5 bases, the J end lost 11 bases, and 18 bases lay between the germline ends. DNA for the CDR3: TGTGCCAGCAGCGCGGGGACCTACAATGAGCAGTACTTC. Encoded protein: CASSAGTYNEQYF.